The entry below describes one T cell receptor (beta chain). Its antigen remains undetermined. Per-nucleotide qualities are absent, and no much larger clonotype sits a single base away. The intended sense of this specimen's time point label: patch test 2, 6 weeks after DPC sensitization. What the treatment or condition label conveys for this sample: therapeutic diphenylcyclopropenone sensitization with weekly scalp DPC. At each patch-test visit, blood was drawn before the patch test was applied. Eligible patients were aged 18 to 70, diagnosed with alopecia, deemed suitable for DPC therapy, and excluded if pregnant. Unfractionated whole blood was collected in Tempus Blood RNA tubes, and total RNA was extracted from that blood. This sample was taken from a study of human T cells and chemical hapten exposure (dated by TCRdb to 2020 to 2022). Study-level background: For sensitization, 2% DPC in acetone was applied to an approximately 2 cm by approximately 2 cm area of upper inner arm skin. Throughout the approximately 25-week study period, patients were also given weekly therapeutic DPC doses on the scalp. Patch testing was performed on the upper back with Finn chambers containing 0.01% DPC, and the patch tests were scored after 6 days according to International Contact Dermatitis Research Group standards. Alopecia areata with under or over 50% scalp involvement, alopecia totalis and alopecia universalis were represented in the patient cohort, which was mostly female. Libraries were combined into a pool for sequencing, and differences in TCR yield between samples came mainly from small differences in library volumes within the pool. Peripheral blood TCR repertoire changes were tracked in vivo in alopecia patients during primary and secondary sensitization to the hapten diphenylcyclopropenone (DPC). Blood was sampled from patients pre-sensitization (week 0) and at 2, 6 and about 24 weeks after DPC sensitization. Blood for TCR sequencing was provided by twenty-nine alopecia patients at one to four time points (pre-sensitization, 2, 6 and 24 weeks). The investigation overall reported the following: Repeated subsampling changed both the strength of the expansion versus patch-test correlation and the threshold at which the correlation became significant. All patients had alopecia, a presumed autoimmune disease, so their immune response might differ from that of healthy individuals. Significantly more large CDR3 similarity clusters were formed by expanded TCRs than by pre-sensitization or healthy control sets, consistent with antigen-driven responses. DPC sensitization did not change the number of TCRs with a frequency above 1 in 1000, and there was no evidence of changes in global repertoire structure. Patch test score was positively correlated with the number of PT1 expanded TCRs, with significance at thresholds 8, 16 and 32 but not at 4.

Library prep was done by RACE. Sequencing used a NextSeq 500. During library preparation, unique molecular identifiers were attached to individual cDNA molecules so that TCRs could be counted in a quantitative, reproducible way. Both TCR alpha and TCR beta chains were sequenced from each blood RNA sample. The authors processed their data as follows. The median number of TCRs per sample was 95,638, ranging from roughly 23,224 to 690,600. The Decombinator software suite was used to annotate V, J and CDR3 in the TCR reads. For the PS versus PT1 abundance plots, all samples were subsampled to the same number of TCRs (28,000). TCRs were defined as expanded if absent before sensitization and observed at least eight times at the 2-week time point. Starting from the raw public reads, TCRdb applied fastp trimming at Q25, assembled clones with MiXCR and retained in-frame beta chains. Identical CDR3 proteins give one entry, which carries the most common genes and DNA. The V and J calls follow TCRdb's processing rather than the paper's. A total of a few hundred thousand distinct CDR3 sequences appear in this sample, about 6% of them only once. About 6% of the sample rests with the top ten.

The V end loses 4 bases and the J end loses 8 bases, and a stretch of 15 bases separates them. The CDR3 has 14 amino acids, counting the end cysteine and phenylalanine. Only the CDR3 DNA is retained, 42 bases long and in frame from the first base. CDR1 SGDLS and CDR2 YYNGEE were looked up in the germline V gene. The TCR originated in a woman younger than 30 with alopecia areata. Some clones in this sample may be carry-over from other donors' samples. This sequence uses TRBV9 and TRBJ1-4; tentative D gene TRBD1, with 6 bases matching. Sequenced material: whole blood, taken in connection with sensitization to the hapten diphenylcyclopropenone (DPC). The CDR3 here reads CASSTGPVGEKLFF. Read as DNA, the sequence is TGTGCCAGCAGCACAGGGCCCGTTGGGGAAAAACTGTTTTTT.